One and the same sample provided the 11 T cell receptor beta chains below, sequenced in a study of OX40 agonist ivuxolimab in advanced cancers. Libraries were prepared by immunoSEQ multiplex PCR; TCRdb keeps only in-frame clonotypes and omits some of them. Among around 68,000 clones, roughly 87% were seen once, and the ten largest hold less than 3.5%. Sequencing used CD4+ or CD8+ T cells sorted from blood, obtained in a trial of the OX40 agonist ivuxolimab. The receptors originated from an adult with an advanced solid tumor such as melanoma, head and neck, liver or kidney cancer.

The chain links TRBV6-6 to TRBJ1-3; D not certain. The CDR3 has 13 residues. Germline assignment: CDR1 MNHNY and CDR2 SVGAGI (reference sequence). With 8 bases removed from V and 0 bases from J, the gap between germline ends came to 8 bases. The CDR3 loop is CASRMHSGNTIYF. The CDR3 DNA sequence: TGTGCCAGCCGCATGCACTCTGGAAACACCATATATTTT.

In this sample, this clone turned up a few times. The V call is TRBV7-9, the J call TRBJ1-6, with 8 bases that match TRBD1. CDR1 is SEHNR and CDR2 is FQNEAQ in the germline V gene (reference sequence). The length of the CDR3 is 14 residues. The trim removed 4 bases at V and 9 bases at J, leaving 5 bases unmatched. In nucleotides, the CDR3 is TGTGCCAGCAGCTCTGGACAGGGAGTTTCACCCCTCCACTTT. Its translation: CASSSGQGVSPLHF.

By proportion, this clone is medium-sized (0.01 to 0.1%). This chain uses TRBV9 with TRBJ1-6, with 7 bases matching TRBD1. Losses at the gene ends were 4 bases for V and 7 bases for J; bases not matched to a gene: 5. CDR3 length: 14 amino acids. Germline CDR1 reads SGDLS; CDR2 reads YYNGEE. CDR3 sequence reads: CASSQDRTNSPLHF. The CDR3, as DNA: TGTGCCAGCAGCCAGGACAGGACAAATTCACCCCTCCACTTT. The variable domain in full, with the rest retrieved from reference TRBV9 and TRBJ1-6, is DSGVTQTPKHLITATGQRVTLRCSPRSGDLSVYWYQQSLDQGLQFLIQYYNGEERAKGNILERFSAQQFPDLHSELNLSSLELGDSALYFCASSQDRTNSPLHFGNGTRLTVT.

The V call is TRBV4-1, the J call TRBJ1-1; no clear D gene. Germline V CDR1 and CDR2: MGHRA, YSYEKL. The CDR3 has 14 residues. V was shortened by 1 base and J by 0 bases, with 6 bases between the two germline ends. The CDR3 nucleotides are TGCGCCAGCAGCCAAGTGGCCGTGAACACTGAAGCTTTCTTT. Protein product: CASSQVAVNTEAFF.

J is TRBJ1-5 and V is TRBV19; D might be TRBD1 (5 bases). V gave up 3 bases and J gave up 4 bases, with 13 bases separating them. In germline, CDR1 is LNHDA, CDR2 SQIVND (reference sequence). The length of the CDR3 is 15 residues. CDR3 residues: CASSIIGALNQPQHF. CDR3 DNA: TGTGCCAGTAGTATTATAGGGGCCTTAAATCAGCCCCAGCATTTT.

This clone showed up just a few times. V is TRBV15 and J is TRBJ2-2; 8 bases agree with TRBD1. Trimming took 3 bases from V and 6 from J; bases not matched to a gene: 0. This CDR3 comprises 13 residues. Germline V gene sequence: CDR1 LNHNV, CDR2 YYDKDF (reference sequence). The CDR3 DNA follows: TGTGCCACCAGCAGGGACAGGGCCGGGGAGCTGTTTTTT. It specifies CATSRDRAGELFF. The variable domain in full, completed from reference TRBV15 and TRBJ2-2, reads DAMVIQNPRYQVTQFGKPVTLSCSQTLNHNVMYWYQQKSSQAPKLLFHYYDKDFNNEADTPDNFQSRRPNTSFCFLDIRSPGLGDTAMYLCATSRDRAGELFFGEGSRLTVL.

V usage is TRBV10-1 and J usage is TRBJ2-3, with 10 bases identical to TRBD2. The CDR3 extends over 16 amino acids. Germline V lookup: CDR1 WNHNN, CDR2 SYGVQD (reference sequence). The V and J ends lost 2 bases and 3 bases, in that order; junction bases with no gene match: 5. CDR3: CASSEGSGRPTDTQYF. The CDR3 nucleotides read TGCGCCAGCAGTGAGGGTAGCGGGAGGCCAACAGATACGCAGTATTTT.

This clone was seen just once. The CDR3 nucleotides read TGTGCCAGCAGTTTATGGGGAACAGTGGGGCCCTACGAGCAGTACTTC. Protein product: CASSLWGTVGPYEQYF. The chain joins TRBV28 to TRBJ2-7; D perhaps matches TRBD1 (5 bases). This CDR3 is built from 16 residues. The germline CDR1 and CDR2 sequences are MDHEN and SYDVKM. V gave up 0 bases and J gave up 2 bases, with 14 bases separating them.

The chain carries TRBV30 and TRBJ1-1, with D possibly matching TRBD1 (5 bases). There are 11 residues in the CDR3. CDR1 and CDR2 from the germline V gene are GTSNPN and SVGIG (reference sequence). V gave up 2 bases and J gave up 6 bases, with 7 bases separating them. This CDR3 is CAWSLGPEAFF. The DNA for the CDR3 is TGTGCCTGGAGTTTGGGGCCTGAAGCTTTCTTT.

The gene calls are TRBV11-2 and TRBJ2-3; 9 nucleotides line up with TRBD1. J gave up 4 bases and V 3 bases, and 5 bases lay outside the gene matches. The CDR3 is 15 amino acids. Germline V gene sequence: CDR1 SGHAT, CDR2 FQNNGV. The CDR3, as DNA: TGTGCCAGCAGCTTGAACAGGGGGCGATCAGATACGCAGTATTTT. It translates to CASSLNRGRSDTQYF.

This sequence joins TRBV30 and TRBJ2-7; 11 bases line up with TRBD1. The CDR3 covers 14 residues. CDR1 and CDR2 (germline): GTSNPN, SVGIG (reference sequence). The V segment lost 2 bases and the J segment 6 bases; nucleotides outside the gene matches: 6. The CDR3 nucleotides are TGTGCCTGGAGTTGGGGACAGGGGGTAAGCGAGCAGTACTTC. Translating it yields CAWSWGQGVSEQYF.